This TCR beta chain was documented in a study of cytomegalovirus exposure and HLA in healthy donors. Whole-study results and caveats: Likely technical artifact: a cluster of highly shared sequence variants. A later analysis linked a missense variant in DCLRE1C to the trimming of TCR beta V and J genes. For most TCR sequences rarity was the rule, although some public TCRs occurred in many donors.

Points on this clone: Its target is not known.

Germline V lookup: CDR1 SEHNR, CDR2 FQNEAQ (reference sequence). V was clipped by 7 bases and J by 5 bases, with 17 bases between them. CDR3 length equals 14 residues. Researchers ran the PCR with 60 Vbeta and 13 Jbeta primers. This table comes from immunoSEQ multiplex PCR, and its TCRdb copy is limited to in-frame clones, with some not included. The sample consists of 150,000 or so clones, roughly 80% of them appearing once. This TCR came from a woman aged 40 to 50 in good health and CMV-seronegative. The chain combines TRBV7-9 with TRBJ1-2, with a tentative D call TRBD1 (6 bases). The sequenced material came from PBMCs. The CDR3 nucleotides read TGTGCCAGCACCCCGACAGGACCTACGTATGGCTACACCTTC. This sequence encodes CASTPTGPTYGYTF.